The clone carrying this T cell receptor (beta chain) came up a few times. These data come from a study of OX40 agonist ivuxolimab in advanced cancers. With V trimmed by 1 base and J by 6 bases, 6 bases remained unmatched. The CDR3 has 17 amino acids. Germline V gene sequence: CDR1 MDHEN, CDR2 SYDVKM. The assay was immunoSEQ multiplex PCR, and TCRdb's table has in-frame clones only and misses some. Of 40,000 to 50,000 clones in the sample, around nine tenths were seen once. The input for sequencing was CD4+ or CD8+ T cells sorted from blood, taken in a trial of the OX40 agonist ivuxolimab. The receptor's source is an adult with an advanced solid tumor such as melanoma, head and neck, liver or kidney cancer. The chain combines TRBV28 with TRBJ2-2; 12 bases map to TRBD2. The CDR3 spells CASSLFELAGGPGELFF. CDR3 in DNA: TGTGCCAGCAGTTTATTTGAACTAGCGGGAGGTCCCGGGGAGCTGTTTTTT.